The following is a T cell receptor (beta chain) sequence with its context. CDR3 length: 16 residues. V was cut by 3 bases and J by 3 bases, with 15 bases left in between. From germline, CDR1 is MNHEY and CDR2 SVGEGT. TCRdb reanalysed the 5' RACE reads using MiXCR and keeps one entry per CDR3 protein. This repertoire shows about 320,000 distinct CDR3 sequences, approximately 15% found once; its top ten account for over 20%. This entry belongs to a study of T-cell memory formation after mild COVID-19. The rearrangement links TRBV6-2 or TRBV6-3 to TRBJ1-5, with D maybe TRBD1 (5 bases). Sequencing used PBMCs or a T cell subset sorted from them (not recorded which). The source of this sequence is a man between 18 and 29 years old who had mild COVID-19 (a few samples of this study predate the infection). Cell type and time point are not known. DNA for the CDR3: TGTGCCAGCAGTTATCGGTCCTCAGGGAACAATCAGCCCCAGCATTTT. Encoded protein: CASSYRSSGNNQPQHF.